This passage covers 18 T cell receptor beta chains from one sample sequenced in a study of cytomegalovirus exposure and HLA in healthy donors. The repertoire was sequenced with immunoSEQ multiplex PCR; TCRdb's copy has only in-frame clones and lacks some. The data hold 200,000 to 300,000 clones, with more than 75% observed a single time. The specimen was PBMCs. These TCRs come from a man between 18 and 35 years old in good health and CMV-seropositive.

V is TRBV6-5 and J is TRBJ2-5; possible D gene TRBD1, 6 bases. The germline gives CDR1 MNHEY, CDR2 SVGAGI. The CDR3 spans 12 residues. V lost 6 bases to trimming and J lost 1 base, with 6 bases between them. The CDR3 protein is CASRDSQETQYF. Here the CDR3 DNA reads TGTGCCAGCAGGGACAGCCAAGAGACCCAGTACTTC.

This chain connects TRBV18 to TRBJ1-2; a weak D match, TRBD1 (6 bases). The length of the CDR3 is 12 residues. CDR1 is KGHSH, CDR2 LQKENI, per germline. The V gene lost 6 bases and the J gene lost 4 bases, with 9 bases spanning the gap. The CDR3: CASSTGGYGYTF. Written as DNA, the CDR3 is TGTGCCAGCTCGACAGGCGGCTATGGCTACACCTTC.

This clone has only one observation. The CDR3 nucleotides read TGTGCCAGTACCGACTCGGCTAGCGGCAACAATGAGCAGTTCTTC. This translates into CASTDSASGNNEQFF. The V gene is TRBV19, the J gene TRBJ2-1, with 7 bases identical to TRBD2. Trimming took 7 bases from V and 5 from J; bases not matched to a gene: 11. CDR3 size: 15 residues. The V gene's germline CDR1 is LNHDA and CDR2 SQIVND (reference sequence).

The gene calls are TRBV28 and TRBJ2-7; TRBD1 or TRBD2 may be the D gene (5 bases each). The ends were cut back, 7 bases at V and 2 bases at J, with 18 bases in the middle. Per germline, CDR1 MDHEN and CDR2 SYDVKM. CDR3 size: 15 residues. The DNA of the CDR3 is TGTGCCAGCACCTTCGGGACCCCGGGGCCCTACGAGCAGTACTTC. It is translated as CASTFGTPGPYEQYF.

The chain carries TRBV30 and TRBJ1-1; D might be TRBD1 (6 bases). The CDR3 loop spans 14 amino acids. Looked up from germline, CDR1 is GTSNPN and CDR2 is SVGIG (reference sequence). V lost 3 bases and J lost 4, with 15 bases in between. The CDR3 sequence is CAWRMGATPTEAFF. The CDR3 DNA is TGTGCCTGGAGGATGGGGGCCACCCCCACTGAAGCTTTCTTT.

This chain links TRBV7-2 with TRBJ1-1; D remains unclear. CDR3 size: 15 residues. V was pared by 2 bases and J by 0 bases, with 10 bases between. CDR1 SGHTA and CDR2 FQGNSA come from the germline V gene. The CDR3 sequence: CASSLNSGLNTEAFF. In DNA, the CDR3 is TGTGCCAGCAGCTTAAATTCAGGCTTGAACACTGAAGCTTTCTTT.

This rearrangement joins TRBV27 to TRBJ2-7; 8 bases are shared with TRBD2. The CDR3 spans 15 residues. J was trimmed by 4 bases and V by 6 bases; bases with no gene match: 11. The germline V gene encodes CDR1 MNHEY and CDR2 SMNVEV (reference sequence). The CDR3 nucleotides are TGTGCCAGCAGCCGCAGCGGGAGTTCTTTTTACGAGCAGTACTTC. Its translation: CASSRSGSSFYEQYF.

The chain combines TRBV5-1 with TRBJ1-1, with D maybe TRBD1 (5 bases). CDR1 and CDR2 (germline): SGHRS, YFSETQ. Trimming took off 4 bases at V and 0 bases at J, with 10 bases between the two ends. This CDR3 is built from 14 residues. DNA for the CDR3: TGCGCCAGCAGCAGGGGCAGCATGAACACTGAAGCTTTCTTT. It translates to CASSRGSMNTEAFF.

The chain combines TRBV7-9 with TRBJ2-2, with D uncertain. Deletions cut 4 bases from V and 0 bases from J, with 9 bases between. Germline V CDR1 and CDR2: SEHNR, FQNEAQ (reference sequence). This CDR3 comprises 15 residues. The CDR3 sequence: CASSSRQANTGELFF. The CDR3 DNA follows: TGTGCCAGCAGCTCCCGGCAGGCGAACACCGGGGAGCTGTTTTTT.

The chain links TRBV7-9 to TRBJ1-3, with a weak D call TRBD1 (5 bases). Between the trimmed V and J ends, which lost 2 bases and 9 bases, there was a span of 8 bases. The CDR3 length is 12 residues. The germline gives CDR1 SEHNR, CDR2 FQNEAQ (reference sequence). Here the CDR3 reads CASSLRGATIYF. DNA for the CDR3: TGTGCCAGCAGCTTAAGGGGCGCCACCATATATTTT. The variable domain in full, completed from reference TRBV7-9 and TRBJ1-3, reads DTGVSQNPRHKITKRGQNVTFRCDPISEHNRLYWYRQTLGQGPEFLTYFQNEAQLEKSRLLSDRFSAERPKGSFSTLEIQRTEQGDSAMYLCASSLRGATIYFGEGSWLTVV.

This clone was detected only a few times. The V gene is TRBV28, the J gene TRBJ1-1; D gene ambiguous. This CDR3 comprises 12 residues. Trimming removed 5 bases at V and 1 base at J, with 5 bases between. Per germline, CDR1 MDHEN and CDR2 SYDVKM. CDR3 protein: CASSQTNTEAFF. CDR3 coding DNA: TGTGCCAGCAGTCAAACGAACACTGAAGCTTTCTTT.

V usage is TRBV9 and J usage is TRBJ2-1, with 9 bases that match TRBD2. Unmatched junction bases numbered 8, after V lost 4 bases and J lost 6 bases. The CDR3 is 15 amino acids. Germline CDR1 reads SGDLS; CDR2 reads YYNGEE. The DNA of the CDR3 is TGTGCCAGCAGCTTACTAGCGGGTGGGGGCAATGAGCAGTTCTTC. Translated: CASSLLAGGGNEQFF.

CDR3 loop: CASSDGLDNEQFF. CDR3 nucleotides: TGTGCCAGCAGTGATGGACTTGACAATGAGCAGTTCTTC. The chain joins TRBV2 to TRBJ2-1; TRBD2 is a possible D gene (5 bases). V lost 3 bases and J 5 bases, leaving 8 bases between the germline ends. The CDR3 runs 13 residues. CDR1 SNHLY and CDR2 FYNNEI come from the germline V gene.

This clone turned up a few times. The V and J genes are TRBV5-1 and TRBJ1-2; D remains ambiguous. The CDR3 totals 12 residues. V lost 3 bases, J lost 6 bases, and 9 bases lay in between. Germline V gene data show CDR1 as SGHRS and CDR2 as YFSETQ. The CDR3 coding sequence is TGCGCCAGCAGCTCCGCCCCTGATGGCTACACCTTC. Its translation: CASSSAPDGYTF.

The genes are TRBV5-4 and TRBJ2-7, with D tentatively TRBD1 or TRBD2 (5 bases each). The V end was cut by 4 bases, the J end by 6 bases, with 17 bases between. There are 14 residues in the CDR3. Germline CDR1 SGHNT, CDR2 YYREEE (reference sequence). CDR3 protein: CASSVGTLRSEQYF. The CDR3 DNA sequence: TGTGCCAGCAGCGTTGGGACCTTAAGAAGCGAGCAGTACTTC.

This clone occurred a few times. V gene TRBV19 combines with J gene TRBJ2-1; D remains ambiguous. The CDR3 sequence is 11 residues long. Trimming stripped 5 bases from V and 8 bases from J, with 7 bases between. Germline values: CDR1 LNHDA, CDR2 SQIVND (reference sequence). The CDR3 here is CASSFLDEQFF. The DNA for the CDR3 is TGTGCCAGTAGTTTCTTGGATGAGCAGTTCTTC.

V usage is TRBV30 and J usage is TRBJ2-3; 8 nucleotides agree with TRBD2. CDR1 and CDR2 from the germline V gene are GTSNPN and SVGIG (reference sequence). After removal of 3 bases from V and 6 bases from J, the junction contained 8 bases not matched to a gene. The CDR3 extends over 14 amino acids. CDR3 sequence: CAWSGTSHYDTQYF. The CDR3 bases are TGTGCCTGGAGCGGGACTAGTCATTATGATACGCAGTATTTT.

This chain joins TRBV5-1 and TRBJ2-7, with D unclear. Deletions cut 3 bases from V and 5 bases from J, with 18 bases between. The CDR3 spans 15 residues. CDR1 and CDR2 from the germline V gene are SGHRS and YFSETQ. The CDR3 loop is CASSSSEGIPNEQYF. The CDR3 DNA is TGCGCCAGCAGCTCGTCTGAAGGGATCCCCAACGAGCAGTACTTC.